Below, one T cell receptor beta chain is given with its context. As yet, its antigen is unknown. This sample is drawn from a study of cytomegalovirus exposure and HLA in healthy donors. Donors in the study were healthy people who gave bone marrow. Study-level findings and limits: Segments of the TCR beta V type were, in most cases, productive about 87% or about 30% of the time in an earlier analysis. In vitro confirmation showed three CMV-associated chains to be CMV antigen specific.

Amplification used 60 Vbeta primers and 13 Jbeta primers. The data were produced by immunoSEQ multiplex PCR, yet TCRdb's version contains in-frame clones alone and is incomplete. The sample consists of around 150,000 clones, about four fifths of them appearing once. The CDR3 length is 15 residues. Germline CDR1 MDHEN, CDR2 SYDVKM. V trimming: 6 bases; J trimming: 3 bases; junction bases outside the gene matches: 10. Sequenced: PBMCs. This TCR came from a man in his forties or fifties in good health and CMV-seropositive. The rearrangement links TRBV28 to TRBJ2-5, with 7 bases fitting TRBD2. CDR3 sequence reads: CASRGTSGAEETQYF. CDR3 in DNA: TGTGCCAGCAGGGGTACAAGCGGGGCGGAAGAGACCCAGTACTTC.